These 17 T cell receptor beta chains were sequenced from one sample in a study of blood T cell repertoires in COVID-19. The repertoire was sequenced with immunoSEQ multiplex PCR; TCRdb's copy has only in-frame clones and lacks some. The sample shows about 320,000 clones, about 90% of them seen only once. Sequenced sample: PBMCs or T cells enriched from blood (not recorded which). The receptors derive from a man aged 25-45 years who had recovered from COVID-19.

The chain combines TRBV2 with TRBJ2-7, with 7 bases that match TRBD1. This CDR3 comprises 12 residues. Losses at the gene ends were 11 bases for V and 4 bases for J; bases not matched to a gene: 8. CDR1 is SNHLY, CDR2 FYNNEI, per germline. The CDR3 coding sequence is TGTGCCGGGGGTGACAGGGATTACGAGCAGTACTTC. This encodes CAGGDRDYEQYF.

The V and J genes are TRBV6-5 and TRBJ2-7; 7 nucleotides line up with TRBD1. Germline loops: CDR1 MNHEY, CDR2 SVGAGI. V lost 5 bases and J lost 3; bases outside the gene matches: 4. The CDR3 has 13 amino acids. DNA for the CDR3: TGTGCCAGCAGTAGACAGGGAATCTACGAGCAGTACTTC. This translates into CASSRQGIYEQYF.

V gene TRBV10-3 combines with J gene TRBJ1-1, with D unclear. From germline, CDR1 is ENHRY and CDR2 SYGVKD. With 10 bases removed from V and 6 bases from J, the gap between germline ends came to 9 bases. CDR3 length equals 10 residues. The CDR3 coding sequence is TGTGCCACCGCGGGCGCTGAAGCTTTCTTT. It encodes CATAGAEAFF.

V and J are TRBV27 and TRBJ1-4; TRBD1 might be the D (5 bases). Germline-derived CDR1 and CDR2 are MNHEY and SMNVEV (reference sequence). V lost 2 bases and J lost 5, with 21 bases in between. This CDR3 is built from 18 residues. CDR3 sequence: CASSLTNLGGWANEKLFF. The CDR3 DNA sequence: TGTGCCAGCAGTTTAACCAACCTCGGGGGATGGGCAAATGAAAAACTGTTTTTT.

The chain joins TRBV4-2 to TRBJ2-3; the D gene is possibly TRBD2 (5 bases). V dropped 4 bases and J dropped 2 bases, with 10 bases sitting between them. The CDR3 covers 14 residues. CDR1 LGHNA and CDR2 YNFKEQ come from the germline V gene. The CDR3 nucleotides are TGTGCCAGCAGCCTTAAGGAGGACACAGATACGCAGTATTTT. Encoded protein: CASSLKEDTDTQYF.

The V call is TRBV19, the J call TRBJ2-3; 11 bases are shared with TRBD1. The CDR3 covers 15 residues. The germline CDR1 and CDR2 sequences are LNHDA and SQIVND (reference sequence). V gave up 4 bases and J gave up 2 bases; unmatched junction bases: 2. The CDR3 nucleotides read TGTGCCAGTAGTAGGGGACAGGGGGACACAGATACGCAGTATTTT. This gives the protein CASSRGQGDTDTQYF.

About this clone itself: The same CDR3 arises from other DNA sequences in this sample as well. The rearrangement joins TRBV5-1 to TRBJ2-7; D gene unclear. Trimming shortened V by 3 bases and J by 1 base, and 2 bases separated the two germline ends. The CDR3 sequence is 11 residues long. CDR1 is SGHRS, CDR2 YFSETQ, per germline. The CDR3 nucleotides are TGCGCCAGCAGCTCATCCTACGAGCAGTACTTC. It codes for CASSSSYEQYF.

The rearrangement links TRBV29-1 to TRBJ2-3, with 8 bases fitting TRBD2. The germline CDR1 and CDR2 sequences are SQVTM and ANQGSEA. The CDR3 covers 13 residues. V trimming: 6 bases; J trimming: 2 bases; junction bases outside the gene matches: 4. As DNA, the CDR3 is TGCAGCGTCGGGGGGGGTAACACAGATACGCAGTATTTT. Its translation: CSVGGGNTDTQYF.

The chain couples TRBV11-2 to TRBJ2-7, with a possible D match to TRBD1 (6 bases). The V end was cut by 7 bases, the J end by 1 base, with 14 bases between. The CDR3 totals 14 residues. Germline values: CDR1 SGHAT, CDR2 FQNNGV. The CDR3 reads CASIRPGDSYEQYF. The CDR3 DNA is TGTGCCAGCATCAGACCAGGGGATTCCTACGAGCAGTACTTC.

The J gene is TRBJ2-7, the V gene TRBV13; 9 nucleotides agree with TRBD2. The CDR3 runs to 16 residues. J was trimmed by 4 bases and V by 0 bases; bases with no gene match: 7. The germline V gene has CDR1 PRHDT and CDR2 FYEKMQ (reference sequence). The CDR3 nucleotides read TGTGCCAGCAGCTTAGGTGGCGGGGGGGCTGGGTACGAGCAGTACTTC. Translating gives CASSLGGGGAGYEQYF.

V usage is TRBV10-1 and J usage is TRBJ2-3; the match to TRBD2 covers 10 bases. Trimming at V came to 5 bases and at J to 4 bases, leaving 9 bases not matched to a gene. Germline values: CDR1 WNHNN, CDR2 SYGVQD (reference sequence). The CDR3 extends over 16 amino acids. The CDR3 DNA sequence: TGCGCCAGCAGTCCGCAAGCGGGGGGGCGGGCAGATACGCAGTATTTT. This encodes CASSPQAGGRADTQYF.

This clone was seen only once. The DNA of the CDR3 is TGTGCCAGCAGTTCCCAGGGTTATAGCAATCAGCCCCAGCATTTT. It translates to CASSSQGYSNQPQHF. The chain carries TRBV6-5 and TRBJ1-5, with TRBD1 as a possible D gene (5 bases). The V gene's germline CDR1 is MNHEY and CDR2 SVGAGI. CDR3 size: 15 residues. With 4 bases removed from V and 0 bases from J, the gap between germline ends came to 10 bases.

V gene TRBV11-2 combines with J gene TRBJ1-1; TRBD1 agrees at 9 bases. The CDR3 length is 15 residues. Trimming cost V 2 bases and J 3 bases; bases outside gene matches: 4. CDR1 and CDR2 (germline): SGHAT, FQNNGV. The CDR3 region is CASSLMGQGYTEAFF. CDR3 coding DNA: TGTGCCAGCAGCTTAATGGGACAGGGCTACACTGAAGCTTTCTTT.

This clone was detected once. This rearrangement joins TRBV10-3 to TRBJ2-1, with TRBD1 matching 8 bases. V dropped 6 bases and J dropped 0; count of bases not matched to a gene: 1. Germline CDR1 ENHRY, CDR2 SYGVKD. The CDR3 has 14 amino acids. CDR3 sequence reads: CAIRGQASYNEQFF. CDR3 in DNA: TGTGCCATCAGGGGACAGGCCTCCTACAATGAGCAGTTCTTC.

The J gene is TRBJ1-4, the V gene TRBV6-6, with TRBD1 identical over 9 bases. The CDR3 runs 13 residues. Germline CDR1 is MNHNY and CDR2 is SVGAGI (reference sequence). With 6 bases clipped from V and 8 bases from J, the junction kept 4 bases outside the gene matches. CDR3 loop: CASSVTGGEKLFF. The DNA of the CDR3 is TGTGCCAGCAGCGTGACAGGGGGAGAAAAACTGTTTTTT.

The chain has TRBV5-6 and TRBJ2-7, with D maybe TRBD1 (6 bases). The V gene's germline CDR1 is SGHDT and CDR2 YYEEEE. V was cut by 4 bases and J by 0 bases, with 11 bases left in between. This CDR3 is built from 14 residues. The CDR3 region is CASSPGTNSYEQYF. CDR3 nucleotides: TGTGCCAGCAGCCCCGGGACAAACTCCTACGAGCAGTACTTC.

V is TRBV5-1 and J is TRBJ2-2, with D perhaps TRBD2 (6 bases). The germline V gene encodes CDR1 SGHRS and CDR2 YFSETQ. V gave up 1 base and J gave up 7 bases, with 11 bases separating them. CDR3 length: 14 residues. DNA of the CDR3: TGCGCCAGCAGCTTGTGGGGGGATGGCGGGGAGCTGTTTTTT. Its translation: CASSLWGDGGELFF.